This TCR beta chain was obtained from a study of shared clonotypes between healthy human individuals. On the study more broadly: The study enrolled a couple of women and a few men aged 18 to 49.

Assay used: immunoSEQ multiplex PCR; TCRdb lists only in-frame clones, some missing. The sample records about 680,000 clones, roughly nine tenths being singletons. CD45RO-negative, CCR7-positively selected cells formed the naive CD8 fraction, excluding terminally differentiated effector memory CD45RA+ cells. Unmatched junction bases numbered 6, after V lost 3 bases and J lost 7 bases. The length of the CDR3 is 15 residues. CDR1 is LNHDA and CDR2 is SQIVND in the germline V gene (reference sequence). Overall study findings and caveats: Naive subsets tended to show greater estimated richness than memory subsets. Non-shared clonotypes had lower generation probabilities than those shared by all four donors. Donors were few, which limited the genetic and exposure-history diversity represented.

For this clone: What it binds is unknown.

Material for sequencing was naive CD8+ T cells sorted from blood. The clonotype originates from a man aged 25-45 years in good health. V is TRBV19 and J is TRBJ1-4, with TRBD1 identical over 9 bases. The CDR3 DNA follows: TGTGCCAGTAGTATGGTCGGGACAGGGTTTGAAAAACTGTTTTTT. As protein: CASSMVGTGFEKLFF.